Listed here are 21 T cell receptor beta chains from one sample, sequenced in a study of T cell repertoires in cytomegalovirus infection. Their specific antigens are unknown. TCRdb processed the reads anew with MiXCR; each CDR3 protein has one entry. The table records roughly 170,000 distinct CDR3 sequences, 20% to 25% of them present only once. Source: CD8+ T cells from cultured PBMCs, taken from culture after CMV antigen stimulation. Receptors were obtained from a human donor in good health (CMV status not recorded). Some clones in this sample may be carry-over from other donors' samples.

The CDR3 sequence is CASGTSPYEQYF. CDR3 bases: TGTGCCAGCGGGACCTCACCTTACGAGCAGTACTTC. The chain recombines TRBV7-2 with TRBJ2-7; D is perhaps TRBD1 or TRBD2 (5 bases each). The CDR3 length is 12 residues. The germline V gene encodes CDR1 SGHTA and CDR2 FQGNSA. V was shortened by 8 bases and J by 4 bases, with 12 bases between the two germline ends. Based on the CDR3 plus reference TRBV7-2 and TRBJ2-7, the full variable domain is GAGVSQSPSNKVTEKGKDVELRCDPISGHTALYWYRQSLGQGLEFLIYFQGNSAPDKSGLPSDRFSAERTGGSVSTLTIQRTQQEDSAVYLCASGTSPYEQYFGPGTRLTVT.

CDR3 bases: TGCAGTGCTAGAGGACTAGCGGGAAATGAGCAGTTCTTC. It is translated as CSARGLAGNEQFF. V usage is TRBV20-1 and J usage is TRBJ2-1; 11 nucleotides line up with TRBD2. The CDR3 is 13 amino acids. The germline V gene encodes CDR1 DFQATT and CDR2 SNEGSKA (reference sequence). V gave up 1 base and J gave up 7 bases; unmatched junction bases: 0.

The rearrangement uses TRBV6-5 and TRBJ1-1, with 7 bases that match TRBD1. There are 14 residues in the CDR3. CDR1 and CDR2 (germline): MNHEY, SVGAGI. V shed 6 bases and J 2 bases; nucleotides not matched to a gene: 6. CDR3 region: CASRPGQLNTEAFF. CDR3 bases: TGTGCCAGCAGACCGGGACAGTTAAACACTGAAGCTTTCTTT.

On this clonotype: It may be a read error: a sequence one base away is much more abundant. The genes are TRBV7-2 and TRBJ2-7; D ambiguous. This CDR3 region has 13 residues. Germline V CDR1 and CDR2: SGHTA, FQGNSA. The ends were cut back, 3 bases at V and 0 bases at J, with 6 bases in the middle. Here the CDR3 DNA reads TGTGCCAGCAGCTTCACGGGCTCCTACGAGCAGTACTTC. It yields the protein CASSFTGSYEQYF.

The CDR3 coding sequence is TGCGCCAGCAGCCATGGCCCCGGTGGTGGAAACACCATATATTTT. Translated: CASSHGPGGGNTIYF. The chain couples TRBV4-1 to TRBJ1-3; no clear D gene. Germline V gives CDR1 MGHRA, CDR2 YSYEKL. With 3 bases removed from V and 3 bases from J, the gap between germline ends came to 12 bases. This CDR3 spans 15 amino acids.

V is TRBV4-1 and J is TRBJ1-5, with D maybe TRBD1 (5 bases). This CDR3 has 14 residues. The V and J ends lost 5 bases and 6 bases respectively, with 14 bases between them. Germline-derived CDR1 and CDR2 are MGHRA and YSYEKL. The CDR3 protein is CASSFRVDGQPQHF. For the CDR3, the DNA is TGCGCCAGCAGCTTCAGGGTTGACGGTCAGCCCCAGCATTTT.

This chain connects TRBV6-2 or TRBV6-3 to TRBJ2-7, with TRBD2 identical over 13 bases. This CDR3 is 17 amino acids long. The ends lost 3 bases at V and 0 bases at J; junction bases unmatched: 5. Germline CDR1 MNHEY, CDR2 SVGEGT. DNA for the CDR3: TGTGCCAGCAGTTATGGGACTAGCGGGGTGAGCTCCTACGAGCAGTACTTC. This sequence encodes CASSYGTSGVSSYEQYF.

This clonotype was detected only a few times. The CDR3 DNA sequence: TGTGCCAGCAGCTTAGCAGCGGGTCTCTACGAGCAGTACTTC. This codes for CASSLAAGLYEQYF. The V call is TRBV11-2, the J call TRBJ2-7, with D possibly matching TRBD2 (6 bases). V was cut by 1 base and J by 3 bases, with 10 bases left in between. This CDR3 spans 14 amino acids. Germline CDR1 reads SGHAT; CDR2 reads FQNNGV.

In its sample, this clonotype was seen a few times. The rearrangement uses TRBV20-1 and TRBJ2-1; possibly TRBD1 or TRBD2 for D (5 bases each). Germline V gene sequence: CDR1 DFQATT, CDR2 SNEGSKA (reference sequence). This CDR3 comprises 16 residues. V was pared by 6 bases and J by 3 bases, with 21 bases between. In DNA, the CDR3 is TGCAGTGCCACCAAGCCTGACGGGGCTCGCTACAATGAGCAGTTCTTC. This translates into CSATKPDGARYNEQFF.

This clonotype was seen a handful of times. The rearrangement joins TRBV12-3 or TRBV12-4 to TRBJ2-3; no definite D call. The ends were cut back, 5 bases at V and 2 bases at J, with 2 bases in the middle. CDR3 length: 11 residues. CDR3 region: CASSNTDTQYF. CDR3 nucleotides: TGTGCCAGCAGTAACACAGATACGCAGTATTTT.

The J gene is TRBJ1-5, the V gene TRBV12-5, with D uncertain. Looked up from germline, CDR1 is LGHNT and CDR2 is FRNRAP. V was shortened by 3 bases and J by 2 bases, with 8 bases between the two germline ends. This CDR3 comprises 14 residues. The CDR3 spells CASGFSGGNQPQHF. The CDR3 DNA follows: TGTGCTAGTGGTTTTTCAGGTGGCAATCAGCCCCAGCATTTT.

The chain carries TRBV28 and TRBJ1-5; D is perhaps TRBD1 (6 bases). Germline loops: CDR1 MDHEN, CDR2 SYDVKM. V shed 8 bases and J shed 4 bases, with 15 bases lying between them. The CDR3 is 14 amino acids. The CDR3 reads CASSPLQGNQPQHF. The DNA for the CDR3 is TGTGCCAGCTCTCCTCTCCAGGGGAATCAGCCCCAGCATTTT.

This rearrangement joins TRBV7-6 to TRBJ1-1, with D possibly being TRBD1 (6 bases). This CDR3 spans 18 amino acids. Germline V gene lookup returns CDR1 SGHVS and CDR2 FNYEAQ. The V end lost 5 bases, the J end lost 1 base, and 23 bases lay between the germline ends. The CDR3 sequence is CASSPRKITGLWNTEAFF. CDR3 bases: TGTGCCAGCAGCCCCCGCAAAATCACAGGGCTATGGAACACTGAAGCTTTCTTT.

This clonotype was observed a few times. The chain employs TRBV4-3 and TRBJ2-3, with 8 bases lining up with TRBD2. This CDR3 has 16 amino acids. The V gene end was trimmed by 4 bases and the J gene end by 5 bases; junction bases not matched to a gene: 11. Germline-derived CDR1 and CDR2 are LGHNA and YSLEER. CDR3 sequence (DNA): TGCGCCAGCAGCCCATTTCGGGGGGGCCAGGGAGATACGCAGTATTTT. Translated, it gives CASSPFRGGQGDTQYF.

The gene calls are TRBV6-2 or TRBV6-3 and TRBJ1-2, with 9 nucleotides matching TRBD1. CDR3 length: 16 amino acids. V was clipped by 6 bases and J by 0 bases; unmatched bases: 8. CDR1 MNHEY and CDR2 SVGEGT come from the germline V gene. The CDR3 DNA is TGTGCCAGCAGATCTCCGGGACAGGGAACTAACTATGGCTACACCTTC. Protein product: CASRSPGQGTNYGYTF.

This clonotype came up a few times. This chain's CDR3 is CASSYSAATEAFF. CDR3 in DNA: TGTGCCAGCAGTTACTCGGCCGCCACTGAAGCTTTCTTT. This chain links TRBV6-2 or TRBV6-3 with TRBJ1-1; D is ambiguous. Germline CDR1 is MNHEY and CDR2 is SVGEGT. The ends were cut back, 0 bases at V and 4 bases at J, with 6 bases in the middle. This CDR3 spans 13 amino acids.

This clonotype was found a few times. The gene calls are TRBV18 and TRBJ2-1; 9 nucleotides agree with TRBD2. The CDR3 is 16 residues long. V was pared by 5 bases and J by 0 bases, with 5 bases of the junction left unmatched. The V gene's germline CDR1 is KGHSH and CDR2 LQKENI. CDR3: CASSVSGGISYNEQFF. CDR3 in DNA: TGTGCCAGCTCAGTGAGCGGGGGGATCTCCTACAATGAGCAGTTCTTC.

V is TRBV9 and J is TRBJ2-3; D is tentatively TRBD1 or TRBD2 (5 bases each). Germline loops: CDR1 SGDLS, CDR2 YYNGEE. The CDR3 extends over 14 amino acids. The V and J ends lost 3 bases and 4 bases respectively, with 12 bases between them. CDR3 region: CASSELGPADTQYF. The CDR3 bases are TGTGCCAGCAGCGAGTTGGGACCGGCAGATACGCAGTATTTT.

The sample holds a few counts of this clonotype. V is TRBV6-5 and J is TRBJ2-2; D not certain. Trimming cost V 3 bases and J 2 bases, with 13 bases left between them. Germline V gene data show CDR1 as MNHEY and CDR2 as SVGAGI. CDR3 length: 16 residues. The CDR3 here is CASSYSRTFNTGELFF. The CDR3 nucleotides are TGTGCCAGCAGTTATTCCCGGACGTTTAACACCGGGGAGCTGTTTTTT.

Comment on this clonotype: This could be a read error, since a much larger clone is one nucleotide away. The rearrangement uses TRBV20-1 and TRBJ2-7; the match to TRBD2 covers 7 bases. CDR1 and CDR2 from the germline V gene are DFQATT and SNEGSKA (reference sequence). This CDR3 is 13 amino acids long. V trimming: 0 bases; J trimming: 7 bases; junction bases outside the gene matches: 6. The DNA for the CDR3 is TGCAGTGCTAGAGATGCCAGCGGGGTTGAGCAGTACTTC. Protein: CSARDASGVEQYF.

This clonotype was detected a few times. The rearrangement joins TRBV5-6 to TRBJ2-3; D remains unclear. V gave up 7 bases and J gave up 3 bases, with 6 bases separating them. Germline V gene data show CDR1 as SGHDT and CDR2 as YYEEEE. The CDR3 runs 11 residues. CDR3 nucleotides: TGTGCCAGCGGGGAAACAGATACGCAGTATTTT. It codes for CASGETDTQYF.